The 23 T cell receptor beta chains presented below share a single source sample, sequenced in a study of type 1 regulatory T cells. TCRdb reanalysed the reads using MiXCR and keeps one entry per CDR3 protein. The top ten hold approximately 6.3% of the sample, which has approximately 3,000 distinct CDR3 sequences, 8.3% seen once. Antigens of these TCRs are unknown. What was sequenced was cultured T cells, either the whole culture or a sorted T cell fraction (not recorded which). The receptors here all came from a human donor in good health.

This clonotype is labeled as medium-sized. The chain joins TRBV7-9 to TRBJ1-1; 7 bases map to TRBD1. V lost 5 bases to trimming and J lost 2 bases; unmatched junction nucleotides: 8. The CDR3 has 15 amino acids. CDR1 is SEHNR, CDR2 FQNEAQ, per germline (reference sequence). CDR3 coding DNA: TGTGCCAGCAGCACCGCCGGGACAGTTAACACTGAAGCTTTCTTT. Amino acids: CASSTAGTVNTEAFF.

Sample share makes this clonotype large. This chain joins TRBV4-3 and TRBJ1-1; D unclear. Per the germline V gene, CDR1 is LGHNA and CDR2 is YSLEER. V was clipped by 1 base and J by 3 bases, with 15 bases between them. The CDR3 has 16 residues. Here the CDR3 DNA reads TGCGCCAGCAGCCAAGGGTTGGGGTTTGGGGACACTGAAGCTTTCTTT. This encodes CASSQGLGFGDTEAFF.

This clonotype qualifies as medium-sized. The V gene is TRBV20-1, the J gene TRBJ1-4; D call uncertain. V was pared by 3 bases and J by 8 bases, with 16 bases between. The length of the CDR3 is 14 residues. The V gene's germline CDR1 is DFQATT and CDR2 SNEGSKA (reference sequence). DNA of the CDR3: TGCAGTGCTAGCCCCCCCGGACCGTGGGAAAAACTGTTTTTT. The encoded protein is CSASPPGPWEKLFF.

By frequency in the sample, this clonotype is medium-sized. This sequence joins TRBV7-6 and TRBJ2-1; 10 nucleotides match TRBD2. V was pared by 5 bases and J by 5 bases, with 3 bases of the junction left unmatched. This CDR3 spans 14 amino acids. In germline, CDR1 is SGHVS, CDR2 FNYEAQ. CDR3 DNA: TGTGCCAGCAGCATCGGACTAGCGGACAATGAGCAGTTCTTC. Translation: CASSIGLADNEQFF.

Regarding this clonotype: It may be a read error: a sequence one base away is much more abundant. The rearrangement joins TRBV3-1 to TRBJ2-7, with D tentatively TRBD2 (6 bases). This CDR3 is 14 amino acids long. Germline assignment: CDR1 LGHDT and CDR2 YNNKEL (reference sequence). V dropped 4 bases and J dropped 0 bases, with 10 bases sitting between them. The CDR3 bases are TGTGCCAGCAGCCTATCGGGAGTCTCCTACGAGCAGTACTTC. It codes for CASSLSGVSYEQYF.

This clonotype is medium-sized. This chain joins TRBV11-2 and TRBJ2-1; perhaps TRBD2 as D (6 bases). The V end lost 4 bases, the J end lost 7 bases, and 14 bases lay between the germline ends. The CDR3 extends over 14 amino acids. Germline V gene data show CDR1 as SGHAT and CDR2 as FQNNGV. CDR3 sequence (DNA): TGTGCCAGCAGCTCCCTCCCTGGAGGGAATGAGCAGTTCTTC. Its protein product is CASSSLPGGNEQFF.

In this sample, this clonotype is medium-sized. CDR3 sequence reads: CASSLLATLEAFF. The CDR3 nucleotides read TGCGCCAGCAGCTTGCTAGCCACGCTGGAAGCTTTCTTT. The chain uses TRBV5-1 and TRBJ1-1, with no clear D. Trimming shortened V by 1 base and J by 8 bases, and 12 bases separated the two germline ends. Germline CDR1 is SGHRS and CDR2 is YFSETQ. CDR3 size: 13 residues.

By share, this clonotype counts as medium-sized (0.01 to 0.1%). The rearrangement joins TRBV28 to TRBJ2-7, with D possibly being TRBD1 or TRBD2 (5 bases each). Germline V gene lookup returns CDR1 MDHEN and CDR2 SYDVKM. Trimming took off 6 bases at V and 7 bases at J, with 19 bases between the two ends. The CDR3 runs 14 residues. CDR3 in DNA: TGTGCCAGCAGACCACCGGGGCCGACGGGGGAGCAGTACTTC. Its protein product is CASRPPGPTGEQYF.

In the case of this clonotype: Since the CDR3 does not end with the conserved phenylalanine or tryptophan, this likely comes from a read error. The chain links TRBV20-1 to TRBJ2-3; D ambiguous. The CDR3 totals 15 residues. Per the germline V gene, CDR1 is DFQATT and CDR2 is SNEGSKA (reference sequence). DNA for the CDR3: TGCAGTGCTAGAGCGACACCCGAGAACACAGATGCGCAGTATCTT. As protein: CSARATPENTDAQYL.

Judged by abundance, this clonotype is medium-sized. At one end the junction does not follow the germline gene, possibly because of a read error. V gene TRBV7-8 combines with J gene TRBJ2-7, with 11 bases matching TRBD2. The germline CDR1 and CDR2 sequences are SGHVS and FQNEAQ. The CDR3 has 17 residues. CDR3 sequence reads: CASSLRQGLADSYEQHF. As DNA, the CDR3 is TGTGCCAGCAGCTTAAGACAGGGACTAGCGGATTCCTACGAGCAGCACTTC.

By sample share, this clonotype is medium-sized. The J gene is TRBJ2-1, the V gene TRBV24-1, with D perhaps TRBD1 (6 bases). Germline loops: CDR1 KGHDR, CDR2 SFDVKD. The V end lost 6 bases, the J end lost 4 bases, and 12 bases lay between the germline ends. This CDR3 comprises 14 residues. This chain's CDR3 is CATSQGGAYNEQFF. The DNA for the CDR3 is TGTGCCACCAGTCAAGGGGGAGCGTACAATGAGCAGTTCTTC.

This chain uses TRBV5-1 with TRBJ2-7, with TRBD2 identical over 8 bases. The CDR3 has 15 amino acids. Trimming removed 0 bases from V and 2 bases from J; junction bases left unmatched: 4. The germline V gene encodes CDR1 SGHRS and CDR2 YFSETQ. Here the CDR3 DNA reads TGCGCCAGCAGCTTGGGATCTAGCGGGCCCTACGAGCAGTACTTC. This encodes CASSLGSSGPYEQYF.

Sample share makes this clonotype medium-sized (0.01 to 0.1%). The V and J genes are TRBV5-1 and TRBJ2-3; 7 nucleotides line up with TRBD2. CDR1 is SGHRS and CDR2 is YFSETQ in the germline V gene. The CDR3 consists of 16 residues. Trimming removed 1 base from V and 2 bases from J; junction bases left unmatched: 7. The CDR3 loop reads CASSLWLAETTDTQYF. The CDR3 DNA is TGCGCCAGCAGCTTGTGGCTAGCGGAGACCACAGATACGCAGTATTTT.

This clonotype qualifies as medium-sized. The V and J genes are TRBV5-1 and TRBJ2-1, with 8 bases fitting TRBD2. CDR1 is SGHRS and CDR2 is YFSETQ in the germline V gene. This CDR3 is 15 amino acids long. V trimming: 0 bases; J trimming: 6 bases; junction bases outside the gene matches: 5. CDR3 nucleotide sequence: TGCGCCAGCAGCTTGGATACAGCGGGAGTCAATGAGCAGTTCTTC. This gives the protein CASSLDTAGVNEQFF.

By sample share, this clonotype is medium-sized. The CDR3 is CASSLDGKSTDTQYF. The CDR3 DNA sequence: TGTGCCAGCAGTTTAGACGGGAAGAGTACAGATACGCAGTATTTT. The rearrangement links TRBV12-3 or TRBV12-4 to TRBJ2-3; TRBD2 is a possible D gene (5 bases). The length of the CDR3 is 15 residues. V shed 1 base and J shed 3 bases, with 11 bases lying between them.

This clonotype qualifies as medium-sized. The chain has TRBV20-1 and TRBJ2-3; 7 bases agree with TRBD2. J gave up 5 bases and V 0 bases, and 14 bases lay outside the gene matches. Germline CDR1 DFQATT, CDR2 SNEGSKA (reference sequence). There are 17 residues in the CDR3. The CDR3: CSARDPMGGGLGDTQYF. The CDR3 DNA is TGCAGTGCTAGAGATCCCATGGGGGGAGGGCTGGGAGATACGCAGTATTTT.

This clonotype is categorized as medium-sized. The chain couples TRBV7-8 to TRBJ2-2; D gene unclear. The ends were cut back, 1 base at V and 3 bases at J, with 12 bases in the middle. The CDR3 is 16 amino acids. Germline CDR1 and CDR2: SGHVS and FQNEAQ. As DNA, the CDR3 is TGTGCCAGCAGCTTAGATGTACCCGCGGACACCGGGGAGCTGTTTTTT. Translation: CASSLDVPADTGELFF.

This clonotype counts as medium-sized. The chain has TRBV12-3 or TRBV12-4 and TRBJ2-1, with 13 bases that match TRBD2. The CDR3 runs 16 residues. Trimming cost V 3 bases and J 9 bases; bases outside gene matches: 8. The CDR3 loop is CASSFQGLAGVGEQFF. The CDR3 region has the DNA TGTGCCAGCAGTTTTCAAGGACTAGCGGGAGTCGGTGAGCAGTTCTTC.

Note on this clonotype: This sequence may be a read error, since a much larger clone differs from it by one base. This chain uses TRBV27 with TRBJ1-2; a weak D match, TRBD1 (6 bases). CDR3 length: 14 residues. The germline V gene encodes CDR1 MNHEY and CDR2 SMNVEV (reference sequence). CDR3 DNA: TGTGCCAGCAGTCGGCCGGGGGCGAACTATAGCTACACCTTC. Its protein product is CASSRPGANYSYTF.

By share of the sample, this clonotype is medium-sized. The gene calls are TRBV18 and TRBJ1-3; D is undetermined. Germline V gives CDR1 KGHSH, CDR2 LQKENI. The CDR3 loop spans 16 amino acids. V lost 3 bases, J lost 4 bases, and 16 bases lay in between. The CDR3: CASSPVGLGRGNTIYF. The CDR3 bases are TGTGCCAGCTCACCCGTCGGCTTGGGCCGCGGAAACACCATATATTTT.

This clonotype is classed as medium-sized. V gene TRBV6-5 combines with J gene TRBJ2-5; 7 bases line up with TRBD2. V dropped 4 bases and J dropped 4; count of bases not matched to a gene: 6. The CDR3 has 14 amino acids. Germline loops: CDR1 MNHEY, CDR2 SVGAGI. The CDR3 protein is CASSSGLVVETQYF. The CDR3 nucleotides read TGTGCCAGCAGTTCCGGACTAGTAGTAGAGACCCAGTACTTC.

By share, this clonotype ranks as medium-sized. Here the CDR3 DNA reads TGTGCCAGCAGCCAAGAAGCGGGAGGGCCGGCAAACACCGGGGAGCTGTTTTTT. It encodes CASSQEAGGPANTGELFF. V usage is TRBV3-1 and J usage is TRBJ2-2; 10 nucleotides align to TRBD2. The V and J ends lost 0 bases and 2 bases, in that order; junction bases with no gene match: 6. This CDR3 is 18 amino acids long. From germline, CDR1 is LGHDT and CDR2 YNNKEL (reference sequence).

In its sample, this clonotype ranks as medium-sized. This chain joins TRBV7-3 and TRBJ2-1; 15 bases match TRBD2. This CDR3 has 17 residues. J was trimmed by 4 bases and V by 0 bases; bases with no gene match: 1. Germline assignment: CDR1 SGHTA and CDR2 FQGTGA. CDR3 sequence: CASSLTGLAGGYNEQFF. The CDR3 coding sequence is TGTGCCAGCAGCTTAACCGGACTAGCGGGAGGGTACAATGAGCAGTTCTTC.